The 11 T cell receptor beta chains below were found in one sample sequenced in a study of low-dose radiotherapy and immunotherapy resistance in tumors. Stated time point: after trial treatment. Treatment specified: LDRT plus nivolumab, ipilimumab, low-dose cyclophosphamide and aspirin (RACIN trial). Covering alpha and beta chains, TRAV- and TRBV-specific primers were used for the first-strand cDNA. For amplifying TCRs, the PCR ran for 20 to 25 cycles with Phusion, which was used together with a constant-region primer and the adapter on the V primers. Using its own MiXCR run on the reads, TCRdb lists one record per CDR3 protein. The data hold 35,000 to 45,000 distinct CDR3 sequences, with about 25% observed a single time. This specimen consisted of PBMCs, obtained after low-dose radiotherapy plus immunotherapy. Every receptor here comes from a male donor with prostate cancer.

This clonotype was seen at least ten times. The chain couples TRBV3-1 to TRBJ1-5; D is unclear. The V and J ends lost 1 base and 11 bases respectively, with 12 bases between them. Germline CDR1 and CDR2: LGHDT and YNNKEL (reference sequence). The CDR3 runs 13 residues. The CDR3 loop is CASSQARARTQHF. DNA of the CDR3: TGTGCCAGCAGCCAAGCACGGGCGAGGACCCAGCATTTT.

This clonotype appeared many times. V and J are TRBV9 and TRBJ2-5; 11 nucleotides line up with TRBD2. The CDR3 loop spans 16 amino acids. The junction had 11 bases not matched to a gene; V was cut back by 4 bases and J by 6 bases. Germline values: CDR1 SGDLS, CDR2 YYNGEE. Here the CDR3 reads CASSSATGTSGQTQYF. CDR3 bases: TGTGCCAGCAGCTCAGCAACCGGGACTAGCGGTCAGACCCAGTACTTC.

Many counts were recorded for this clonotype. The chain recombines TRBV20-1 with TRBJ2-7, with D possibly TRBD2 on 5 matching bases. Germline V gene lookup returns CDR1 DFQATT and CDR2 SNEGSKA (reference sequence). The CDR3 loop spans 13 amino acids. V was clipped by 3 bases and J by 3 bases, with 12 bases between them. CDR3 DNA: TGCAGTGCTAGGATCCTGAGCGGCTACGAGCAGTACTTC. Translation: CSARILSGYEQYF.

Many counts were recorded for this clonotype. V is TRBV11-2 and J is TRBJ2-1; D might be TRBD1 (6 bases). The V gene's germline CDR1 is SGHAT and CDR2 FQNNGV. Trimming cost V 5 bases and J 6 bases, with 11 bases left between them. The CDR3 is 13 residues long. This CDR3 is CASSLQGRNEQFF. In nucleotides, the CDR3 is TGTGCCAGCAGCCTTCAGGGGCGCAATGAGCAGTTCTTC.

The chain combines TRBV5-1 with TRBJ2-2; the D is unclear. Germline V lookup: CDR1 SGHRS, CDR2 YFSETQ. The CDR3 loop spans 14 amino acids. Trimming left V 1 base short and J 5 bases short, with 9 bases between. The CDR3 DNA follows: TGCGCCAGCAGCTTGTACCCCGGGACCGGGGAGCTGTTTTTT. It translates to CASSLYPGTGELFF.

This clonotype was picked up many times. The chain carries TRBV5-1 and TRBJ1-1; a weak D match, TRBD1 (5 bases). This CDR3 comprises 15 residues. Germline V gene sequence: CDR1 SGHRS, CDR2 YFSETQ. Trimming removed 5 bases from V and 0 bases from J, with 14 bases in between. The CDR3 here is CASSVGDGLNTEAFF. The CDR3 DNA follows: TGCGCCAGCAGTGTAGGGGACGGGTTGAACACTGAAGCTTTCTTT.

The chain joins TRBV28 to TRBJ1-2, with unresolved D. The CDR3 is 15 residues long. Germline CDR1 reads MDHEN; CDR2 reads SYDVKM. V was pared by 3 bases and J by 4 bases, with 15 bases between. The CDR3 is CASSFPRGGTYGYTF. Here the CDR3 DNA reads TGTGCCAGCAGTTTTCCTCGGGGAGGCACCTATGGCTACACCTTC.

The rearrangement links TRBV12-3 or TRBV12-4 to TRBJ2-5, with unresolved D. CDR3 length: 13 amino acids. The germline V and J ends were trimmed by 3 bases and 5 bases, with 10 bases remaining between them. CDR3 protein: CASSFRARETQYF. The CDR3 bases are TGTGCCAGCAGTTTTCGAGCCCGGGAGACCCAGTACTTC.

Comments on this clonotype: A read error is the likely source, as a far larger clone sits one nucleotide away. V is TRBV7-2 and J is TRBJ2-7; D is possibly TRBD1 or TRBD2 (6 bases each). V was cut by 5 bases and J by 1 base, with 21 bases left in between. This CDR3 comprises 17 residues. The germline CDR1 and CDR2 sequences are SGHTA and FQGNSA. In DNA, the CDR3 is TGTGCCAGCAGCCTCATCCGAGGACGGGGGCTATCCTACGAGCAGTACTTC. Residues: CASSLIRGRGLSYEQYF. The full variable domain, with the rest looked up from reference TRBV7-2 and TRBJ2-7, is GAGVSQSPSNKVTEKGKDVELRCDPISGHTALYWYRQSLGQGLEFLIYFQGNSAPDKSGLPSDRFSAERTGGSVSTLTIQRTQQEDSAVYLCASSLIRGRGLSYEQYFGPGTRLTVT.

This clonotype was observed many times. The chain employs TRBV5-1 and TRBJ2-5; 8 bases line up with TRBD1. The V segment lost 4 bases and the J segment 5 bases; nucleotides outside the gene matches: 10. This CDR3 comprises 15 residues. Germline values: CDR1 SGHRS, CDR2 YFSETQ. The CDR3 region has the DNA TGCGCCAGCAGCGACACCGGGACAGGCGGGGAGACCCAGTACTTC. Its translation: CASSDTGTGGETQYF.

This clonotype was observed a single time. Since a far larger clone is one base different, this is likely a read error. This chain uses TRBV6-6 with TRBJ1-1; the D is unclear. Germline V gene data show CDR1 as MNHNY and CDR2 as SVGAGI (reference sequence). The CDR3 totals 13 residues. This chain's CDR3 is CASSYRANTEASF. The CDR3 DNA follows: TGTGCCAGCAGTTACCGTGCGAACACTGAAGCTTCCTTT.